This T cell receptor (beta chain) is drawn from a study of T-cell reconstitution after alpha-beta-depleted transplantation in children. Unique molecular identifiers tagged the TCRbeta library. A single record per CDR3 protein comes from TCRdb applying MiXCR to the PCR reads. Among about 500,000 distinct CDR3 sequences listed, over 25% were seen once. The V end was cut by 2 bases, the J end by 5 bases, with 10 bases between. This CDR3 comprises 14 residues. The germline V gene has CDR1 SGHTA and CDR2 FQGNSA. This sequence joins TRBV7-2 and TRBJ1-3; maybe TRBD1 (5 bases). This specimen was PBMCs from the stem cell graft donor, taken from the stem cell graft. This receptor was obtained from a human donor who donated a stem cell graft to a child with aplastic anemia. The chain's CDR3 is CASSLSSGRNTIYF. The CDR3 DNA reads as TGTGCCAGCAGCTTATCTTCAGGGAGAAACACCATATATTTT.